These 18 T cell receptor beta chains originate from one sample sequenced in a study of T-cell memory formation after mild COVID-19. In TCRdb, the 5' RACE reads were re-called with MiXCR into one record per CDR3 protein. The table has about 400,000 distinct CDR3 sequences, 20% to 25% seen once; the top ten hold roughly 8.9%. Sequenced: PBMCs or a T cell subset sorted from them (not recorded which). All receptors derive from an adult woman who had mild COVID-19 (a few samples of this study predate the infection). Cell type and time point are not known.

The chain is built from TRBV6-2 or TRBV6-3 and TRBJ2-3, with TRBD1 matching over 12 bases. This CDR3 comprises 15 residues. The ends lost 7 bases at V and 5 bases at J; junction bases unmatched: 7. Germline assignment: CDR1 MNHEY and CDR2 SVGEGT. For the CDR3, the DNA is TGTGCCAGCACCTGGGACAGGGGGCCGAAAGATACGCAGTATTTT. Translating gives CASTWDRGPKDTQYF.

The chain recombines TRBV21-1 with TRBJ1-1; TRBD1, as called in the table, went unchecked against the DNA. TRBV21-1 is assigned pseudogene status. There are 14 residues in the CDR3. CDR3 protein: CATRPRDRGNQAFF. The CDR3 DNA follows: TGTGCCACCCGACCCCGGGACAGGGGCAATCAAGCTTTCTTT.

The chain uses TRBV14 and TRBJ1-4, with a possible D match to TRBD1 (5 bases). The CDR3 loop spans 15 amino acids. The ends were cut back, 1 base at V and 3 bases at J, with 9 bases in the middle. Germline CDR1 reads SGHDN; CDR2 reads FVKESK. DNA for the CDR3: TGTGCCAGCAGCCAAGCGGCAGGGCCTAATGAAAAACTGTTTTTT. It translates to CASSQAAGPNEKLFF.

V gene TRBV5-5 combines with J gene TRBJ1-5, with 9 bases matching TRBD1. This CDR3 region has 14 residues. The ends lost 4 bases at V and 3 bases at J; junction bases unmatched: 2. Germline V lookup: CDR1 SGHKS, CDR2 YYEKEE (reference sequence). The CDR3 DNA sequence: TGTGCCAGCAGCCGGACAGGGGCCAATCAGCCCCAGCATTTT. This encodes CASSRTGANQPQHF. The full variable domain, with the rest looked up from reference TRBV5-5 and TRBJ1-5, is DAGVTQSPTHLIKTRGQQVTLRCSPISGHKSVSWYQQVLGQGPQFIFQYYEKEERGRGNFPDRFSARQFPNYSSELNVNALLLGDSALYLCASSRTGANQPQHFGDGTRLSIL.

The chain's CDR3 is CASSSWRDTQYF. In DNA, the CDR3 is TGTGCCAGCAGCTCATGGAGGGATACGCAGTATTTT. V gene TRBV7-2 combines with J gene TRBJ2-3; D possibly corresponds to TRBD2 (5 bases). Deletions cut 4 bases from V and 6 bases from J, with 8 bases between. Germline lookup yields CDR1 SGHTA and CDR2 FQGNSA. The CDR3 spans 12 residues.

This clonotype has more than one count but fewer than ten. V is TRBV5-1 and J is TRBJ1-5, with D possibly being TRBD1 (6 bases). The CDR3 has 14 amino acids. Germline-derived CDR1 and CDR2 are SGHRS and YFSETQ. Trimming cost V 4 bases and J 4 bases, with 12 bases left between them. The CDR3 protein is CASSEKGVNQPQHF. CDR3 sequence (DNA): TGCGCCAGCAGCGAGAAGGGGGTAAATCAGCCCCAGCATTTT.

This clonotype was counted ten times or more. The V call is TRBV7-2, the J call TRBJ2-5; the D is unclear. The V end lost 5 bases, the J end lost 7 bases, and 8 bases lay between the germline ends. Germline V lookup: CDR1 SGHTA, CDR2 FQGNSA. This CDR3 region has 11 residues. In DNA, the CDR3 is TGTGCCAGCAGCCCCGGGTGGACCCAGTACTTC. This codes for CASSPGWTQYF.

This chain uses TRBV15 with TRBJ2-7, with a tentative D call TRBD1 (5 bases). There are 14 residues in the CDR3. The V end lost 1 base, the J end lost 5 bases, and 12 bases lay between the germline ends. Per germline, CDR1 LNHNV and CDR2 YYDKDF (reference sequence). The CDR3 nucleotides read TGTGCCACCAGCAGAGTACAGGTGTCCCACGAGCAGTACTTC. Translation: CATSRVQVSHEQYF.

The rearrangement uses TRBV7-2 and TRBJ1-5, with a weak D call TRBD1 (5 bases). This CDR3 is 16 amino acids long. CDR1 is SGHTA and CDR2 is FQGNSA in the germline V gene. Trimming stripped 2 bases from V and 9 bases from J, with 20 bases between. CDR3 protein: CASSLRGRVYDSPQHF. CDR3 in DNA: TGTGCCAGCAGCTTACGGGGCAGGGTATATGATTCGCCCCAGCATTTT.

This clonotype came up a few times. A read error may explain this, as a much larger clone is one base away. The J gene is TRBJ2-2, the V gene TRBV5-1; D call uncertain. CDR3 length: 13 residues. Trimming took off 1 base at V and 5 bases at J, with 6 bases between the two ends. CDR1 is SGHRS and CDR2 is YFSETQ in the germline V gene. As DNA, the CDR3 is TGCGCCAGCAGCTTGAGCGTAACCGGGGAGCTGTTTTTT. This gives the protein CASSLSVTGELFF.

The rearrangement links TRBV5-1 to TRBJ2-3; D remains ambiguous. V shed 4 bases and J shed 2 bases, with 8 bases lying between them. This CDR3 contains 13 residues. Germline V gene data show CDR1 as SGHRS and CDR2 as YFSETQ. CDR3 region: CASSLQPTDTQYF. CDR3 in DNA: TGCGCCAGCAGCCTCCAACCCACAGATACGCAGTATTTT.

The V and J genes are TRBV27 and TRBJ1-5, with 7 bases that match TRBD1. The length of the CDR3 is 15 residues. J gave up 7 bases and V 4 bases, and 10 bases lay outside the gene matches. Germline CDR1 and CDR2: MNHEY and SMNVEV (reference sequence). CDR3 in DNA: TGTGCCAGCAGTTCCACGACAGGGCTTGGGCAGCCCCAGCATTTT. Translating it yields CASSSTTGLGQPQHF.

The rearrangement uses TRBV4-2 and TRBJ2-5; 7 bases align to TRBD2. Germline loops: CDR1 LGHNA, CDR2 YNFKEQ. J was trimmed by 4 bases and V by 4 bases; bases with no gene match: 12. The CDR3 covers 16 residues. CDR3 coding DNA: TGTGCCAGCAGCCCCCTACTAGCGTCTCGGGGAGAGACCCAGTACTTC. The encoded protein is CASSPLLASRGETQYF.

The chain employs TRBV24-1 and TRBJ2-2, with 14 bases matching TRBD2. After removal of 5 bases from V and 3 bases from J, the junction contained 7 bases not matched to a gene. CDR1 is KGHDR, CDR2 SFDVKD, per germline. This CDR3 region has 18 residues. The CDR3 bases are TGTGCCACCAGTGGCCCGGGACTAGCGGGGGCGGACACCGGGGAGCTGTTTTTT. Residues: CATSGPGLAGADTGELFF.

This clonotype occurred a few times. The rearrangement uses TRBV5-1 and TRBJ1-5; 8 positions match TRBD1. J was trimmed by 6 bases and V by 3 bases; bases with no gene match: 5. Germline assignment: CDR1 SGHRS and CDR2 YFSETQ. The CDR3 consists of 14 residues. In DNA form, the CDR3 reads TGCGCCAGCAGCTCATCCCAGGGGGCTCAGCCCCAGCATTTT. This encodes CASSSSQGAQPQHF.

This clonotype appeared a few times. The rearrangement joins TRBV12-3 or TRBV12-4 to TRBJ2-1; D remains ambiguous. V lost 1 base, J lost 8 bases, and 6 bases lay in between. The CDR3 loop spans 12 amino acids. DNA of the CDR3: TGTGCCAGCAGTTTAGTGGATGATGAGCAGTTCTTC. Translating gives CASSLVDDEQFF.

The table lists this clonotype with a few counts. This chain joins TRBV20-1 and TRBJ1-2; D possibly corresponds to TRBD1 (5 bases). Trimming took 5 bases from V and 8 from J, leaving 15 bases between them. The CDR3 extends over 12 amino acids. Germline CDR1 DFQATT, CDR2 SNEGSKA (reference sequence). The DNA for the CDR3 is TGCAGTGCTCAACCCGGGGGTAGCGGCTACACCTTC. Translated: CSAQPGGSGYTF.

This clonotype came up a few times. The chain couples TRBV4-3 to TRBJ2-1; 9 bases align to TRBD1. In germline, CDR1 is LGHNA, CDR2 YSLEER. V shed 3 bases and J 0 bases; nucleotides not matched to a gene: 0. This CDR3 is 15 amino acids long. The CDR3 sequence: CASSQGQGSYNEQFF. The CDR3 DNA reads as TGCGCCAGCAGCCAGGGACAGGGCTCCTACAATGAGCAGTTCTTC.